This entry lists 25 T cell receptor beta chains sequenced from one sample in a study of CD8 T cells in ankylosing spondylitis. TCRdb processed the 5' RACE reads anew with MiXCR; each CDR3 protein has one entry. The sample lists about 840,000 distinct CDR3 sequences, about 12% occurring once. Study results and caveats: Seemingly distinctive of ankylosing spondylitis blood was a TCR beta motif formed by eight highly homologous variants.

Their cognate antigens are unknown. The specimen was blood, either unsorted or a sorted T cell fraction (not recorded which). These receptors all stem from a male donor with ankylosing spondylitis.

The V and J genes are TRBV7-2 and TRBJ2-2; D remains unclear. V gave up 2 bases and J gave up 3 bases, with 7 bases separating them. The CDR3 contains 14 residues. Germline values: CDR1 SGHTA, CDR2 FQGNSA. The CDR3 reads CASSLMVDTGELFF. The CDR3 DNA reads as TGTGCCAGCAGCTTAATGGTTGACACCGGGGAGCTGTTTTTT. Drawing the rest from reference TRBV7-2 and TRBJ2-2, the complete variable domain is GAGVSQSPSNKVTEKGKDVELRCDPISGHTALYWYRQSLGQGLEFLIYFQGNSAPDKSGLPSDRFSAERTGGSVSTLTIQRTQQEDSAVYLCASSLMVDTGELFFGEGSRLTVL.

The V call is TRBV10-3, the J call TRBJ2-5, with 9 bases aligning to TRBD1. The CDR3 covers 15 residues. CDR1 ENHRY and CDR2 SYGVKD come from the germline V gene. Germline trimming cut 4 bases from V and 4 bases from J; bases unmatched to any gene: 7. This chain's CDR3 is CAISGGQGGRETQYF. The CDR3 DNA follows: TGTGCCATCAGTGGGGGACAGGGAGGACGAGAGACCCAGTACTTC.

This clonotype showed up just a few times. The rearrangement joins TRBV7-3 to TRBJ2-1, with D unclear. The germline CDR1 and CDR2 sequences are SGHTA and FQGTGA. This CDR3 is 15 amino acids long. V dropped 0 bases and J dropped 3 bases, with 9 bases sitting between them. The CDR3 DNA sequence: TGTGCCAGCAGCTTAACCCCTGGGCGCTACAATGAGCAGTTCTTC. Translating gives CASSLTPGRYNEQFF. Filled out from reference TRBV7-3 and TRBJ2-1, the complete variable domain reads GAGVSQTPSNKVTEKGKYVELRCDPISGHTALYWYRQSLGQGPEFLIYFQGTGAADDSGLPNDRFFAVRPEGSVSTLKIQRTERGDSAVYLCASSLTPGRYNEQFFGPGTRLTVL.

This clonotype was detected only a few times. J is TRBJ2-1 and V is TRBV7-2; TRBD2 matches 7 bases. V was pared by 4 bases and J by 2 bases, with 8 bases of the junction left unmatched. Germline CDR1 reads SGHTA; CDR2 reads FQGNSA. The CDR3 totals 16 residues. The CDR3 loop is CASSSQAGRPYNEQFF. The DNA of the CDR3 is TGTGCCAGCAGCTCCCAAGCGGGACGGCCCTACAATGAGCAGTTCTTC.

This clonotype was counted only a few times. This chain connects TRBV20-1 to TRBJ2-1; D is perhaps TRBD1 (5 bases). CDR3 length: 14 amino acids. The germline V and J ends were trimmed by 1 base and 7 bases, with 14 bases remaining between them. The germline gives CDR1 DFQATT, CDR2 SNEGSKA (reference sequence). The CDR3 coding sequence is TGCAGTGCTAGAGTCAGGGTTGTAGGGAATGAGCAGTTCTTC. Protein product: CSARVRVVGNEQFF.

The CDR3 nucleotides are TGCAGTGCTAGAGGGGCTAGCGCAGAGACCCAGTACTTC. It is translated as CSARGASAETQYF. The rearrangement uses TRBV20-1 and TRBJ2-5, with D possibly matching TRBD2 (6 bases). V lost 1 base to trimming and J lost 4 bases, with 10 bases between them. This CDR3 has 13 amino acids. The germline gives CDR1 DFQATT, CDR2 SNEGSKA (reference sequence).

This clonotype was detected ten times or more. This rearrangement joins TRBV4-3 to TRBJ1-2; D call uncertain. This CDR3 spans 14 amino acids. CDR1 LGHNA and CDR2 YSLEER come from the germline V gene. Trimming pared 0 bases from V and 4 bases from J, leaving 9 bases between. CDR3 residues: CASSQDVQTYGYTF. CDR3 coding DNA: TGCGCCAGCAGCCAAGATGTCCAGACCTATGGCTACACCTTC.

In this sample, this clonotype turned up many times. V is TRBV6-2 or TRBV6-3 and J is TRBJ1-1; D is undetermined. This CDR3 region has 15 residues. V shed 5 bases and J shed 1 base, with 14 bases lying between them. Germline CDR1 MNHEY, CDR2 SVGEGT. CDR3 sequence (DNA): TGTGCCAGCAGTCACCGAGGAATTCGGAACACTGAAGCTTTCTTT. This gives the protein CASSHRGIRNTEAFF.

This clonotype occurred many times. The rearrangement joins TRBV20-1 to TRBJ1-4; D remains unclear. This CDR3 has 14 amino acids. Germline loops: CDR1 DFQATT, CDR2 SNEGSKA (reference sequence). Trimming pared 1 base from V and 8 bases from J, leaving 14 bases between. CDR3 nucleotides: TGCAGTGCTAGAGTTATCGGGGTGGGGGAAAAACTGTTTTTT. Translated, it gives CSARVIGVGEKLFF.

Many counts were recorded for this clonotype. The chain is built from TRBV30 and TRBJ1-2; 8 bases are shared with TRBD1. Germline V gene sequence: CDR1 GTSNPN, CDR2 SVGIG (reference sequence). V was pared by 6 bases and J by 4 bases, with 16 bases of the junction left unmatched. The CDR3 loop spans 16 amino acids. The CDR3 protein is CACPSDGQGFPYGYTF. As DNA, the CDR3 is TGTGCCTGCCCCTCGGACGGACAGGGATTTCCCTATGGCTACACCTTC.

This clonotype was detected only a few times. V gene TRBV20-1 combines with J gene TRBJ2-5, with D perhaps TRBD1 or TRBD2 (6 bases each). The CDR3 is 14 amino acids. V lost 0 bases and J 4 bases, leaving 12 bases between the germline ends. The germline CDR1 and CDR2 sequences are DFQATT and SNEGSKA (reference sequence). The CDR3 region has the DNA TGCAGTGCTAGAGATCGGGGGCAGTCAGAGACCCAGTACTTC. Amino acids: CSARDRGQSETQYF.

The sample holds many counts of this clonotype. J is TRBJ2-3 and V is TRBV29-1; 12 bases align to TRBD2. The CDR3 runs 16 residues. With 3 bases clipped from V and 2 bases from J, the junction kept 6 bases outside the gene matches. In germline, CDR1 is SQVTM, CDR2 ANQGSEA. In DNA form, the CDR3 reads TGCAGCGTTGACCCCACTAGCGGGGGGATCACAGATACGCAGTATTTT. As protein: CSVDPTSGGITDTQYF.

The gene calls are TRBV3-1 and TRBJ1-1; unclear D gene. V lost 0 bases, J lost 1 base, and 12 bases lay in between. Germline CDR1 and CDR2: LGHDT and YNNKEL (reference sequence). The CDR3 is 16 amino acids. In DNA form, the CDR3 reads TGTGCCAGCAGCCAAGATCCCGCGGCCGGGAACACTGAAGCTTTCTTT. As protein: CASSQDPAAGNTEAFF.

This clonotype was found a few times. The CDR3, as DNA: TGTGCCAGCAGTTACGGCAGGTCTGCCAAAAACATTCAGTACTTC. Residues: CASSYGRSAKNIQYF. The V call is TRBV6-5, the J call TRBJ2-4; D remains unclear. In germline, CDR1 is MNHEY, CDR2 SVGAGI. This CDR3 has 15 residues. V gave up 2 bases and J gave up 1 base, with 9 bases separating them.

This chain connects TRBV5-1 to TRBJ1-2; no firm D call. This CDR3 has 14 residues. V shed 4 bases and J shed 6 bases, with 16 bases lying between them. CDR1 and CDR2 from the germline V gene are SGHRS and YFSETQ. CDR3 in DNA: TGCGCCAGCAGCAAATGGGCCGACTCCGATGGCTACACCTTC. It specifies CASSKWADSDGYTF.

The rearrangement links TRBV12-3 or TRBV12-4 to TRBJ2-3, with D uncertain. V lost 3 bases and J lost 6, with 10 bases in between. This CDR3 is built from 13 residues. The CDR3 DNA sequence: TGTGCCAGCAGTTTTGATAGCCTGGATACGCAGTATTTT. Protein product: CASSFDSLDTQYF.

This clonotype appeared a few times. The rearrangement links TRBV11-2 to TRBJ2-1; TRBD2 aligns across 10 bases. The junction had 12 bases not matched to a gene; V was cut back by 4 bases and J by 3 bases. This CDR3 is built from 18 residues. CDR1 is SGHAT and CDR2 is FQNNGV in the germline V gene. DNA for the CDR3: TGTGCCAGCAGCTCCAGGTCCAGGACTAGCGGAGACTACAATGAGCAGTTCTTC. Amino acids: CASSSRSRTSGDYNEQFF.

The rearrangement uses TRBV7-2 and TRBJ2-5; D might be TRBD1 (5 bases). The CDR3 totals 15 residues. Germline lookup yields CDR1 SGHTA and CDR2 FQGNSA. V lost 0 bases to trimming and J lost 4 bases, with 12 bases between them. This CDR3 is CASSLALGRAETQYF. The CDR3 region has the DNA TGTGCCAGCAGCTTAGCGCTCGGCAGGGCAGAGACCCAGTACTTC.

This clonotype appeared a few times. CDR3 in amino acids: CATGTGLTSGANVLTF. CDR3 sequence (DNA): TGTGCCACCGGGACAGGGTTAACTTCTGGGGCCAACGTCCTGACTTTC. The rearrangement uses TRBV10-3 and TRBJ2-6, with 9 nucleotides matching TRBD1. The CDR3 length is 16 residues. The trim removed 10 bases at V and 1 base at J, leaving 8 bases unmatched. Germline loops: CDR1 ENHRY, CDR2 SYGVKD.

Only a few counts were recorded for this clonotype. The rearrangement uses TRBV5-1 and TRBJ1-2, with D possibly being TRBD1 (5 bases). With 0 bases removed from V and 5 bases from J, the gap between germline ends came to 8 bases. Looked up from germline, CDR1 is SGHRS and CDR2 is YFSETQ. This CDR3 is 13 amino acids long. The CDR3 region has the DNA TGCGCCAGCAGCTTGGGGGGCGAGTATGGCTACACCTTC. It codes for CASSLGGEYGYTF.

The V gene is TRBV11-3, the J gene TRBJ2-1; 12 nucleotides agree with TRBD2. Germline CDR1 and CDR2: SGHNT and YENEEA. This CDR3 has 13 residues. V lost 5 bases and J lost 13; bases outside the gene matches: 6. CDR3 in amino acids: CASSPGLAGRQFF. CDR3 DNA sequence: TGTGCCAGCAGCCCGGGACTAGCGGGTCGTCAGTTCTTC. The complete variable domain, with remaining parts taken from reference TRBV11-3 and TRBJ2-1, reads EAGVVQSPRYKIIEKKQPVAFWCNPISGHNTLYWYLQNLGQGPELLIRYENEEAVDDSQLPKDRFSAERLKGVDSTLKIQPAELGDSAVYLCASSPGLAGRQFFGPGTRLTVL.

This clonotype was counted between two and nine times. J is TRBJ2-2 and V is TRBV21-1; the DNA was not compared with TRBD1, the D call given in the table. TRBV21-1 is shown as a pseudogene. The CDR3 totals 19 residues. The CDR3 spells CASSKEADGGQVNTGELFF. The CDR3 DNA follows: TGTGCCAGCAGCAAAGAGGCAGATGGGGGACAGGTTAACACCGGGGAGCTGTTTTTT.

This clonotype has only a few counts. V is TRBV28 and J is TRBJ1-5; 11 bases are a match to TRBD1. V gave up 6 bases and J gave up 3 bases; unmatched junction bases: 4. The germline CDR1 and CDR2 sequences are MDHEN and SYDVKM. CDR3 length equals 15 residues. CDR3 region: CASRPGQGANQPQHF. For the CDR3, the DNA is TGTGCCAGCAGACCCGGACAGGGGGCCAATCAGCCCCAGCATTTT.

This clonotype was observed a handful of times. CDR3: CSARGAANPSYEQYF. CDR3 coding DNA: TGCAGTGCTAGAGGAGCGGCGAACCCCTCCTACGAGCAGTACTTC. J is TRBJ2-7 and V is TRBV20-1, with D perhaps TRBD2 (5 bases). V was clipped by 1 base and J by 0 bases, with 13 bases between them. Germline CDR1 DFQATT, CDR2 SNEGSKA (reference sequence). This CDR3 has 15 amino acids.

The chain couples TRBV6-1 to TRBJ2-3; TRBD1 or TRBD2 may be the D gene (5 bases each). This CDR3 is built from 14 residues. The V gene lost 5 bases and the J gene lost 1 base, with 10 bases spanning the gap. Germline lookup yields CDR1 MNHNS and CDR2 SASEGT. The CDR3 DNA is TGTGCCAGCAGTATCGGGGCACGCACAGATACGCAGTATTTT. It specifies CASSIGARTDTQYF.